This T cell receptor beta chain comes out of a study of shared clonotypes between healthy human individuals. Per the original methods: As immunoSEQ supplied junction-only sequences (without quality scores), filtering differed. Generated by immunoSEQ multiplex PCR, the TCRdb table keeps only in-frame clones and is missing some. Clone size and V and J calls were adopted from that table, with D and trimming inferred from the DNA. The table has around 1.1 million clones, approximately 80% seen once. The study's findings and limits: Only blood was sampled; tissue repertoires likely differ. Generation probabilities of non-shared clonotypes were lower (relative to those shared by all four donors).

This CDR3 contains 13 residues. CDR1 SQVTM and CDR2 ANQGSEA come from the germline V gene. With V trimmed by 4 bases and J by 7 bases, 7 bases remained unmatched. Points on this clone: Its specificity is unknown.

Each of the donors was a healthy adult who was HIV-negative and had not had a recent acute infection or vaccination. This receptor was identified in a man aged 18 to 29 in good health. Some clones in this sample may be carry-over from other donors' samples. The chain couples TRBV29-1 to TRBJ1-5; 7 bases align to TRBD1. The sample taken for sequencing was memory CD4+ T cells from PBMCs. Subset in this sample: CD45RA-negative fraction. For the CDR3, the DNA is TGCAGCGTTGGACAGGGTAGTTTCCAGCCCCAGCATTTT. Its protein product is CSVGQGSFQPQHF.